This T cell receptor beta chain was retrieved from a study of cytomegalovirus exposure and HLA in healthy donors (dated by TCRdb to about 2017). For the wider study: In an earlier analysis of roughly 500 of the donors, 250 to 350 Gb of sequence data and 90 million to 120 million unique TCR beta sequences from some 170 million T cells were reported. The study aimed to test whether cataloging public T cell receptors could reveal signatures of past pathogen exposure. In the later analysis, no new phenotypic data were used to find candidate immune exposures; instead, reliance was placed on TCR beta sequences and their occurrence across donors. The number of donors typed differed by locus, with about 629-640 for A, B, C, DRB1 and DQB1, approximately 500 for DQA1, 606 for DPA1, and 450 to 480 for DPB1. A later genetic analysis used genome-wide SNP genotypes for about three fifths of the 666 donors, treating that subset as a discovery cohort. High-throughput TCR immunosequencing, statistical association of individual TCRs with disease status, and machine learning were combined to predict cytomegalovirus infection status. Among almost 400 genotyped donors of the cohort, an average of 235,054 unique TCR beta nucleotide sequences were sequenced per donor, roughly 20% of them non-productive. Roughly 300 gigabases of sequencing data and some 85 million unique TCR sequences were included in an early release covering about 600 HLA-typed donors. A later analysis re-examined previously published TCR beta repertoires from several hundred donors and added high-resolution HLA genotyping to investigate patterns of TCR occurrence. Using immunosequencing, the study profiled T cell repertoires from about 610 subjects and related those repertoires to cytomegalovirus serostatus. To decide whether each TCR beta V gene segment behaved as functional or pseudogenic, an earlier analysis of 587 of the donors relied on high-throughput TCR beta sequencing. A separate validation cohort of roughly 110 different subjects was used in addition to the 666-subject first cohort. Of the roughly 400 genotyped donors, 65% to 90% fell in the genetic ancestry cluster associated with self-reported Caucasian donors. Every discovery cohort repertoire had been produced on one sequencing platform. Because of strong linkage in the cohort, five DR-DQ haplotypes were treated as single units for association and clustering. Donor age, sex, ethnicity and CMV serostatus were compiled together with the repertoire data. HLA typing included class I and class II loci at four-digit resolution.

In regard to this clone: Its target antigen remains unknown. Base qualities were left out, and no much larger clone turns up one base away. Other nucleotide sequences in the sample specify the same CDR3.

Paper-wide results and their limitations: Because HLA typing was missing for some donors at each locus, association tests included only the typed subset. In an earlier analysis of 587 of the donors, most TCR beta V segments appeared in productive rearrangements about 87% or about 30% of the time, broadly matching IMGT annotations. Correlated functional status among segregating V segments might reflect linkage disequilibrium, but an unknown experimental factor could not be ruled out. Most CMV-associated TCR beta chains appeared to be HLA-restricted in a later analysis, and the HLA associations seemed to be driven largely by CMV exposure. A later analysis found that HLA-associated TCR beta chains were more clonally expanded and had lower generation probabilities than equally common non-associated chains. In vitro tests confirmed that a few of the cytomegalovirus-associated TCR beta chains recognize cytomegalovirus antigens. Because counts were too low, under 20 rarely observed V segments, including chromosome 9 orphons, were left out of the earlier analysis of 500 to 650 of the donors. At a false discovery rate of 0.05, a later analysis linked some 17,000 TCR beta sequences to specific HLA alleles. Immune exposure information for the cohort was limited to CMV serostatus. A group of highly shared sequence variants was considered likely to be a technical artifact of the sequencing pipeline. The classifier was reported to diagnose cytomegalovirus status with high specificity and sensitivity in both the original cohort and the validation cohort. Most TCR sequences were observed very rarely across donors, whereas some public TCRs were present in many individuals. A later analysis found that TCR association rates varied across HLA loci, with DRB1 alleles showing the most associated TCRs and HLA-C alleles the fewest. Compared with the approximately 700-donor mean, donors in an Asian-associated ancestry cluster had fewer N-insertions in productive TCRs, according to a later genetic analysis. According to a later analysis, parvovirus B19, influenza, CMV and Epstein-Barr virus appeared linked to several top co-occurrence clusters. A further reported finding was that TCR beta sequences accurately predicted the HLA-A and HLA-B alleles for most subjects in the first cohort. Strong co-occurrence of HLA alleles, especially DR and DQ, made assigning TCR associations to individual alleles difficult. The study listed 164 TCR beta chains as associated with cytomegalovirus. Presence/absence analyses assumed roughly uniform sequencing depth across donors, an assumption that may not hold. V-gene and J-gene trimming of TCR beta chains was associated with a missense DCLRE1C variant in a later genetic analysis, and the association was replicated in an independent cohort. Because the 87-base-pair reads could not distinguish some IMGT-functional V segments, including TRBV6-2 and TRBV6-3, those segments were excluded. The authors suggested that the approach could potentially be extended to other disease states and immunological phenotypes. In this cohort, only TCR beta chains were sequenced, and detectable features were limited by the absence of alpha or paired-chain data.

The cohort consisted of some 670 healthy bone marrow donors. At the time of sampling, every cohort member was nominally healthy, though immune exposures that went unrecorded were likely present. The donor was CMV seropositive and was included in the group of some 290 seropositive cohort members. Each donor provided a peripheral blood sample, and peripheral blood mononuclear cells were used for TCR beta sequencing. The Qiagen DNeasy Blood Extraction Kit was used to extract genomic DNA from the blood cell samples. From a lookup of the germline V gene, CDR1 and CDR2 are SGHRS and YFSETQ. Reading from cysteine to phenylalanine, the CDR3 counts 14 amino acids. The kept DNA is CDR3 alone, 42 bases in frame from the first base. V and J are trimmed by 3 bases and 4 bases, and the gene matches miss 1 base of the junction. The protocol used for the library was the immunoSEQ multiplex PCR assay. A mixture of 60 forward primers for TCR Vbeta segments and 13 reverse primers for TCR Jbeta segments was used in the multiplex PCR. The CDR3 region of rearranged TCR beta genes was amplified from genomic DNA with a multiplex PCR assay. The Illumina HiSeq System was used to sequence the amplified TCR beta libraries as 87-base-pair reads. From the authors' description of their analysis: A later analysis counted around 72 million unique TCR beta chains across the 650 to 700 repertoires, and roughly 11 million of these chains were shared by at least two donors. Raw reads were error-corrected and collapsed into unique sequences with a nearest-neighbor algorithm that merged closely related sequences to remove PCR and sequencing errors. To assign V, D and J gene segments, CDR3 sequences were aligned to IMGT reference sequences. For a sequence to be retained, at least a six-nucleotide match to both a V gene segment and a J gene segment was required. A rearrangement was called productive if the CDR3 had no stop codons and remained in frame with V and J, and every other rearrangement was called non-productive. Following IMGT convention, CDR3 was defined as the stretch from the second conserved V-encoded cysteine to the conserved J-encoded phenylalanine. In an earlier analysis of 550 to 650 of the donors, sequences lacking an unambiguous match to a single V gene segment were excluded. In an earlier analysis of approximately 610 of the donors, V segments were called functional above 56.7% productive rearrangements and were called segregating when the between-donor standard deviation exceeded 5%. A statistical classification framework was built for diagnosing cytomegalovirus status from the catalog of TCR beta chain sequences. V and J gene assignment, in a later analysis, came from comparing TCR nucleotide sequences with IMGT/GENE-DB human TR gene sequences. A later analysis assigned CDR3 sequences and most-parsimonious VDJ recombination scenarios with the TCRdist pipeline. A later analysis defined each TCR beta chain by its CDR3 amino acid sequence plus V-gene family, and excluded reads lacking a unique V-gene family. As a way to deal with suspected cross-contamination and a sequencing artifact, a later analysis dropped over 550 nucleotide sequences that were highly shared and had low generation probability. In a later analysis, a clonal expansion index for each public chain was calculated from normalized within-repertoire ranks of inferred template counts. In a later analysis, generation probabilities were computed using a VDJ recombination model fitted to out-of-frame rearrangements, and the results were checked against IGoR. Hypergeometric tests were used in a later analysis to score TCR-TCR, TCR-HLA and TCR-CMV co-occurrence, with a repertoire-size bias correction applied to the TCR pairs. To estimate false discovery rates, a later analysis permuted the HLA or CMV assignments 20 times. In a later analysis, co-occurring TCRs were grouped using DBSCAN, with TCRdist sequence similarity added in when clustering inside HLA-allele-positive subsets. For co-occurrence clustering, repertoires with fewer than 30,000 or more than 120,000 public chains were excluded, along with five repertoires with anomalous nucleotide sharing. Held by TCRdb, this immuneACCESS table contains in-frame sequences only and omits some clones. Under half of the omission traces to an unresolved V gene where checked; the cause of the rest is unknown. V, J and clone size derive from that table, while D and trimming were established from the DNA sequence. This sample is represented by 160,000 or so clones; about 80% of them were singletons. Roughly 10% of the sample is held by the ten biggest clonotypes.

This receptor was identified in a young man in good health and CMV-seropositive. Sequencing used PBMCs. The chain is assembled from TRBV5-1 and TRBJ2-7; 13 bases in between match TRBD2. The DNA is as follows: TGCGCCAGCAGCTCGGGACTAGCGGGGTACGAGCAGTACTTC. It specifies CASSSGLAGYEQYF.